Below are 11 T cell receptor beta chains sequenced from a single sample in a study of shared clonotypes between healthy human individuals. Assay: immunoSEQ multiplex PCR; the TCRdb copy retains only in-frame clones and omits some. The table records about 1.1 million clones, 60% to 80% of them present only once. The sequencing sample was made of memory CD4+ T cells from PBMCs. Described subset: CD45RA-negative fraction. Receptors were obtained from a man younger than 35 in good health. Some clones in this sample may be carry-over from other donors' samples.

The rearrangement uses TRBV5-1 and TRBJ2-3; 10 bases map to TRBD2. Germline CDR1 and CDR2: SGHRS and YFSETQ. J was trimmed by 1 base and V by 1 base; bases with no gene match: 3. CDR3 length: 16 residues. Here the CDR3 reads CASSLFGLAGTDTQYF. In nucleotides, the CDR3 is TGCGCCAGCAGCTTGTTCGGACTAGCGGGCACAGATACGCAGTATTTT.

The CDR3 nucleotides read TGTGCAAGTCGCTTAGGTCCTCCGGACAGGGGAGGGACCGGGGAGCTGTTTTTT. Protein: CASRLGPPDRGGTGELFF. The chain uses TRBV12-2 and TRBJ2-2; the D call in the table, TRBD1, was not verified against the DNA. TRBV12-2 is an annotated pseudogene. This CDR3 comprises 18 residues.

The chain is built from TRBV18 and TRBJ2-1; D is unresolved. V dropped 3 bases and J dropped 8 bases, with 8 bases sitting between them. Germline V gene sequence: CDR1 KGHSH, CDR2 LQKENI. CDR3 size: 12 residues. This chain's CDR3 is CASSPREHEQFF. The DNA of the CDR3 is TGTGCCAGCTCACCGCGCGAACATGAGCAGTTCTTC.

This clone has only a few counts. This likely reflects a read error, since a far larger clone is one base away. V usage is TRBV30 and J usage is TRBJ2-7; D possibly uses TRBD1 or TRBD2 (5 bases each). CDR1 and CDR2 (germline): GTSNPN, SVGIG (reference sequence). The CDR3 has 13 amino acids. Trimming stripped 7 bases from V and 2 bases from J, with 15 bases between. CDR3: CASPGPSTYEQYF. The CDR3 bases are TGTGCCTCGCCGGGACCGTCCACCTACGAGCAGTACTTC.

CDR3 bases: TGTGCCAGTACTCAAAATCAGGAAAAACTGTTTTTT. It translates to CASTQNQEKLFF. This chain uses TRBV19 with TRBJ1-4; D call uncertain. Trimming took 7 bases from V and 8 from J, leaving 11 bases between them. Germline V CDR1 and CDR2: LNHDA, SQIVND (reference sequence). This CDR3 region has 12 residues. The full variable domain, rest sourced from reference TRBV19 and TRBJ1-4, is DGGITQSPKYLFRKEGQNVTLSCEQNLNHDAMYWYRQDPGQGLRLIYYSQIVNDFQKGDIAEGYSVSREKKESFPLTVTSAQKNPTAFYLCASTQNQEKLFFGSGTQLSVL.

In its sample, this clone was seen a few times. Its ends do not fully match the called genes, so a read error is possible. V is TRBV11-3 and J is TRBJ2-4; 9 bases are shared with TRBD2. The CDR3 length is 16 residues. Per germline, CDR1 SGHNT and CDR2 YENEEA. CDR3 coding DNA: TGTGCCAGCAGTTTAGCGGGAGTGGAGGCCAAAAACATTCAGTACTTC. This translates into CASSLAGVEAKNIQYF.

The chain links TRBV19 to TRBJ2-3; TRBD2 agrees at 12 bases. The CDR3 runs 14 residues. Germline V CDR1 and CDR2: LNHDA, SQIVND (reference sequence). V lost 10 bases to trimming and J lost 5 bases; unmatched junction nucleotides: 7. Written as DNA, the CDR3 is TGTGCCACCCGGACTAGCGGGGAGGGAGATACGCAGTATTTT. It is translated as CATRTSGEGDTQYF. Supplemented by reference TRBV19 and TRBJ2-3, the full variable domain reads DGGITQSPKYLFRKEGQNVTLSCEQNLNHDAMYWYRQDPGQGLRLIYYSQIVNDFQKGDIAEGYSVSREKKESFPLTVTSAQKNPTAFYLCATRTSGEGDTQYFGPGTRLTVL.

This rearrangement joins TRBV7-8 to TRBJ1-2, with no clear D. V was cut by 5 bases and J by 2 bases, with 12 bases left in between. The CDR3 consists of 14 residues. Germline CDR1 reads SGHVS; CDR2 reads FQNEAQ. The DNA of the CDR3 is TGTGCCAGCAGCGTAGGGTCAGGAAACTATGGCTACACCTTC. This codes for CASSVGSGNYGYTF.

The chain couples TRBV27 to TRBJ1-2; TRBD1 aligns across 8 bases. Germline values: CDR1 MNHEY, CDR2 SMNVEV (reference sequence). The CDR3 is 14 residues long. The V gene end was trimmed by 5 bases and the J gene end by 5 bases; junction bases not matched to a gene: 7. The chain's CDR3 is CASSPDRGPYGYTF. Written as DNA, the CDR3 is TGTGCCAGCAGTCCTGACAGGGGTCCTTATGGCTACACCTTC.

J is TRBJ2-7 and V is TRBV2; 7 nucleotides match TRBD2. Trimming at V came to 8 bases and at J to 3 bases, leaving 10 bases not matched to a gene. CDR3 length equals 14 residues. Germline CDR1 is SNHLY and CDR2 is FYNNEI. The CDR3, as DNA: TGTGCCAGCGGGAGGGGACGGGGGAACTACGAGCAGTACTTC. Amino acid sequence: CASGRGRGNYEQYF.

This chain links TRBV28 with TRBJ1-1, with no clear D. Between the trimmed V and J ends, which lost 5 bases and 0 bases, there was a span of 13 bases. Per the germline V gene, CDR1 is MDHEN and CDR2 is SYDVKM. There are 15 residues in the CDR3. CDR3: CASSPQRSMNTEAFF. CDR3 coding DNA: TGTGCCAGCAGTCCTCAAAGGAGCATGAACACTGAAGCTTTCTTT.